This T cell receptor beta chain emerged from a study of identical twins. The table lists this clonotype with many counts. Its antigen is not identified. V shed 3 bases and J shed 4 bases, with 10 bases lying between them. Germline CDR1 SGHNT, CDR2 YYREEE (reference sequence). This CDR3 has 13 amino acids. The study, taken as a whole, reports: Invariant MAIT and iNKT cells could partly confound zero-insertion analyses. High-abundance cord blood beta clonotypes had fewer insertions; memory repertoires showed none. Model-predicted out-of-frame TCR alpha sharing fell below observed values in monozygotic twins. Among beta out-of-frame sequences, excess sharing between twins appeared weaker.

TCRdb reprocessed the 5' RACE reads with MiXCR, giving one entry per CDR3 protein. The sample records approximately 630,000 distinct CDR3 sequences, about 7% being singletons. These data are also associated with another study on yellow fever vaccine responses in identical twins.

The clonotype was recovered from a woman aged 18-29 years in good health. The chain joins TRBV5-4 to TRBJ2-5; possibly TRBD1 or TRBD2 for D (5 bases each). Input material: PBMCs. CDR3 DNA sequence: TGTGCCAGCAGCTCGGGACCCCGAGAGACCCAGTACTTC. Translated, it gives CASSSGPRETQYF.